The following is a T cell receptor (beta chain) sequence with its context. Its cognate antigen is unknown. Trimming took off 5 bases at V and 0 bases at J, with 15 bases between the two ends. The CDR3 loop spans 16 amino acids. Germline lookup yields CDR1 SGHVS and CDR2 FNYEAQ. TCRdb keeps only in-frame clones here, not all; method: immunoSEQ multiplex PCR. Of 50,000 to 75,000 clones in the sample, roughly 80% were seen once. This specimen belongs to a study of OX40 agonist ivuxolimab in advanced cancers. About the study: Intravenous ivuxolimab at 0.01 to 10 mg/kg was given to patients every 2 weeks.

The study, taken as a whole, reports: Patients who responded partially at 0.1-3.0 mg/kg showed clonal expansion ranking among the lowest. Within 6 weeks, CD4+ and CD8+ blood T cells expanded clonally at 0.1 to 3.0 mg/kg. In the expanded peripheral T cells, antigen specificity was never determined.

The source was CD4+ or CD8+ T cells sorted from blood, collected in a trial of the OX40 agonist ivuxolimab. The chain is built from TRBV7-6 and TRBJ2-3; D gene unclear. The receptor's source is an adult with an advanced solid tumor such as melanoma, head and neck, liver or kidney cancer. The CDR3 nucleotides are TGTGCCAGCAGCCCTTCGGTAGCCGGGAGCACAGATACGCAGTATTTT. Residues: CASSPSVAGSTDTQYF.